By share of the sample, the clone carrying this T cell receptor gamma chain is large (0.1 to 1%). This CDR3 is also generated by other DNA sequences in the sample. These data originate in a study of gamma-delta chains in newborns, infants, children. Study as a whole: Polyclonal expansion of innate γδ T cells after birth follows microbial exposure.

TCRdb re-processed the reads via CATT. The sample lists fewer than 750 gamma-chain clones; around 50% were seen once. Per the germline V gene, CDR1 is GITISATS and CDR2 is ISYDGTV (reference sequence). The length of the CDR3 is 15 residues. V lost 1 base, J lost 6 bases, and 0 bases stayed unmatched. The sequence came from a child who was a newborn, infant or young child, either healthy, febrile or measles-vaccinated (not recorded which). The chain links TRGV9 to TRGJP. Sequenced input: blood. The DNA of the CDR3 is TGTGCCTTGTGGGAGGTAGAGTTGGGCAAAAAAATCAAGGTATTT. Protein: CALWEVELGKKIKVF.